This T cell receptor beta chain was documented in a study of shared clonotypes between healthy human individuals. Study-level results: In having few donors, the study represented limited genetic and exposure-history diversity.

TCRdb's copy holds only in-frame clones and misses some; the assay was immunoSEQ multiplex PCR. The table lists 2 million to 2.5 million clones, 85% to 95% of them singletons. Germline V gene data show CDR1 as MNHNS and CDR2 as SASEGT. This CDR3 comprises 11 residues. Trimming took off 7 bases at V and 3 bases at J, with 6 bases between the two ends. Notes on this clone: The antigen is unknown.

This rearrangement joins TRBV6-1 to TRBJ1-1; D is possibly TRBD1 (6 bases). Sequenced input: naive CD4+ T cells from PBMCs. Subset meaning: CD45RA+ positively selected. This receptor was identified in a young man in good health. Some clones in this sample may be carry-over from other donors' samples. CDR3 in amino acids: CASKGDTEAFF. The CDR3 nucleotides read TGTGCCAGCAAGGGGGACACTGAAGCTTTCTTT.